Shown below are 5 T cell receptor beta chains from a single sample sequenced in a study of radiotherapy plus CTLA-4 blockade in lung cancer. The protocol was immunoSEQ multiplex PCR, while the TCRdb copy is restricted to in-frame clones and leaves out a portion. The profile covers about 48,000 clones, with around nine tenths appearing a single time and about 17% taken by the ten largest. Sequencing was performed on peripheral blood, taken from a patient treated with radiotherapy plus ipilimumab. These receptors were taken from a human donor with non-small cell lung cancer that progressed on radiotherapy plus ipilimumab. Some clones in this sample may be carry-over from other donors' samples.

The V and J genes are TRBV6-1 and TRBJ2-3, with a weak D call TRBD2 (7 bases). V was pared by 1 base and J by 4 bases, with 9 bases between. The CDR3 totals 14 residues. Germline CDR1 is MNHNS and CDR2 is SASEGT. CDR3 protein: CASSEEGGADTQYF. For the CDR3, the DNA is TGTGCCAGCAGTGAAGAAGGGGGGGCAGATACGCAGTATTTT.

This rearrangement joins TRBV30 to TRBJ2-2; the match to TRBD2 covers 7 bases. This CDR3 has 14 amino acids. CDR1 is GTSNPN, CDR2 SVGIG, per germline (reference sequence). Trimming took 5 bases from V and 2 from J; bases not matched to a gene: 5. Written as DNA, the CDR3 is TGTGCCTGGCCCGCTAGCGGAAACACCGGGGAGCTGTTTTTT. As protein: CAWPASGNTGELFF. The full variable domain, with the rest looked up from reference TRBV30 and TRBJ2-2, is SQTIHQWPATLVQPVGSPLSLECTVEGTSNPNLYWYRQAAGRGLQLLFYSVGIGQISSEVPQNLSASRPQDRQFILSSKKLLLSDSGFYLCAWPASGNTGELFFGEGSRLTVL.

Of note for this clone: The sample holds other DNA sequences that translate to the same CDR3. The chain is built from TRBV19 and TRBJ1-2; D is possibly TRBD1 (5 bases). The CDR3 consists of 14 residues. Germline assignment: CDR1 LNHDA and CDR2 SQIVND (reference sequence). Between the trimmed V and J ends, which lost 6 bases and 1 base, there was a span of 12 bases. CDR3 DNA: TGTGCCAGTAGGGGGCAGGGCGTTAACTATGGCTACACCTTC. Translation gives CASRGQGVNYGYTF.

This clone was observed a single time. The DNA for the CDR3 is TGTGCCAGCCAGGACAGGGGTTTTTCCTATGGCTACACCTTC. It specifies CASQDRGFSYGYTF. The chain carries TRBV2 and TRBJ1-2; 9 positions agree with TRBD1. After removal of 8 bases from V and 4 bases from J, the junction contained 8 bases not matched to a gene. Germline CDR1 reads SNHLY; CDR2 reads FYNNEI. This CDR3 region has 14 residues.

The sample holds a few counts of this clone. V gene TRBV19 combines with J gene TRBJ2-7, with 11 positions matching TRBD2. In germline, CDR1 is LNHDA, CDR2 SQIVND (reference sequence). The CDR3 has 15 amino acids. The ends lost 9 bases at V and 1 base at J; junction bases unmatched: 8. The CDR3 DNA reads as TGTGCCAGCAGCCACGGGACTAGCGGATCCTACGAGCAGTACTTC. Its translation is CASSHGTSGSYEQYF.